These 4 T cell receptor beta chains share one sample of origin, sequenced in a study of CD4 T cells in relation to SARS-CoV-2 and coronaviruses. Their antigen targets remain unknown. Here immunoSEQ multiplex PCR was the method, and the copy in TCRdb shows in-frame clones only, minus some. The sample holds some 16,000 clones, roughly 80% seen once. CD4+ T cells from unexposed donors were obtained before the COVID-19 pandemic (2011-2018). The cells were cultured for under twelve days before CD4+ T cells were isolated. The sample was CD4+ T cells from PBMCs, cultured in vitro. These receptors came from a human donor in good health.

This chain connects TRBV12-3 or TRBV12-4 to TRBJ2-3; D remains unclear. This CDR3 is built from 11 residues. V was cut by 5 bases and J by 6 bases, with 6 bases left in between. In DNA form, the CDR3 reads TGTGCCAGCAGTGCCTACGATACGCAGTATTTT. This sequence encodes CASSAYDTQYF.

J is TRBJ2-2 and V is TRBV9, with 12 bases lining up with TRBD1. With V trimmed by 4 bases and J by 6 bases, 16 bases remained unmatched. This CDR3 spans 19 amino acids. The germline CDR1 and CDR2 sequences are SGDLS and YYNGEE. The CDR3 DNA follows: TGTGCCAGCAGCCCCGGCGCCGGGACAGGGGGCACTCGTCCCGGGGAGCTGTTTTTT. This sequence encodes CASSPGAGTGGTRPGELFF. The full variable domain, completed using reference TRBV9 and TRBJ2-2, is DSGVTQTPKHLITATGQRVTLRCSPRSGDLSVYWYQQSLDQGLQFLIQYYNGEERAKGNILERFSAQQFPDLHSELNLSSLELGDSALYFCASSPGAGTGGTRPGELFFGEGSRLTVL.

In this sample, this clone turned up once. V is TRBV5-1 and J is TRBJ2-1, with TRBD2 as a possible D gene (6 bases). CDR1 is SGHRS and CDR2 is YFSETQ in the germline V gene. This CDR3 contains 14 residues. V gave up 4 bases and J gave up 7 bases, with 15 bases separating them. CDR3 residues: CASSPLEGPNEQFF. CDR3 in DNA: TGCGCCAGCAGCCCATTGGAGGGCCCAAATGAGCAGTTCTTC.

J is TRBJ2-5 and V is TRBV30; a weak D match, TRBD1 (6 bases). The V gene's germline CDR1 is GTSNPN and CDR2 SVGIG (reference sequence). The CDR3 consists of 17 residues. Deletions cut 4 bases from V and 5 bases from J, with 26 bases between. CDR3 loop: CAWKGGFWGRKPETQYF. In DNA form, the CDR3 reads TGTGCCTGGAAGGGCGGTTTCTGGGGGCGCAAACCGGAGACCCAGTACTTC.